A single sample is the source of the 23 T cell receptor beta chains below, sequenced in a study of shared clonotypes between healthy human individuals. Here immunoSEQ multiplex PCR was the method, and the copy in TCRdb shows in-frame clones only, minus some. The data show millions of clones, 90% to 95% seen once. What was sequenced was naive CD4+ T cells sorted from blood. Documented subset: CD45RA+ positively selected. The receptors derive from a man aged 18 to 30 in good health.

CDR3 nucleotide sequence: TGTGCCAGCAGCCAAGCTGAAGGACAGGGACGGAGCAATCAGCCCCAGCATTTT. Its protein product is CASSQAEGQGRSNQPQHF. J is TRBJ1-5 and V is TRBV4-2; 8 bases map to TRBD1. The trim removed 1 base at V and 1 base at J, leaving 9 bases unmatched. Germline CDR1 reads LGHNA; CDR2 reads YNFKEQ. This CDR3 is built from 18 residues.

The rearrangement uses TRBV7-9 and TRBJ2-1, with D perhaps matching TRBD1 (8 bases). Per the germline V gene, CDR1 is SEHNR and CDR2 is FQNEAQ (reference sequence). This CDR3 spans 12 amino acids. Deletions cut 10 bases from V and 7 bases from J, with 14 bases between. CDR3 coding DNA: TGTGCCAACGACAGGGGAGGGAATGAGCAGTTCTTC. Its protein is CANDRGGNEQFF.

CDR3 sequence: CATSRGTFRIQGGETQYF. CDR3 nucleotide sequence: TGTGCCACCAGCAGAGGCACCTTCAGAATACAGGGAGGGGAGACCCAGTACTTC. The J gene is TRBJ2-5, the V gene TRBV15, with a weak D call TRBD2 (7 bases). CDR1 LNHNV and CDR2 YYDKDF come from the germline V gene (reference sequence). CDR3 length: 18 amino acids. Between the trimmed V and J ends, which lost 1 base and 5 bases, there was a span of 23 bases.

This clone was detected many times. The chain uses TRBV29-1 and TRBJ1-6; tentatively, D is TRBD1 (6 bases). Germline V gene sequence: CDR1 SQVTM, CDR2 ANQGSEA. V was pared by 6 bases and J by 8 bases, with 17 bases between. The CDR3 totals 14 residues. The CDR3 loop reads CSVALVGADSPLHF. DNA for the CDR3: TGCAGCGTGGCCTTAGTGGGGGCGGATTCACCCCTCCACTTT.

In nucleotides, the CDR3 is TGTGCCAGTAGTATACTTGCGGGAGCGGTCTACGAGCAGTACTTC. Residues: CASSILAGAVYEQYF. V usage is TRBV19 and J usage is TRBJ2-7; the match to TRBD2 covers 7 bases. Losses at the gene ends were 2 bases for V and 3 bases for J; bases not matched to a gene: 7. The CDR3 loop spans 15 amino acids. Germline loops: CDR1 LNHDA, CDR2 SQIVND (reference sequence).

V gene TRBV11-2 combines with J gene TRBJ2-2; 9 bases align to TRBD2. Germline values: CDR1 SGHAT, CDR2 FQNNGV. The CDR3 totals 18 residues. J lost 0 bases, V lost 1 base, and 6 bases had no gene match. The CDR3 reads CASSLASGTAANTGELFF. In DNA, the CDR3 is TGTGCCAGCAGCTTAGCTAGCGGGACGGCCGCGAACACCGGGGAGCTGTTTTTT.

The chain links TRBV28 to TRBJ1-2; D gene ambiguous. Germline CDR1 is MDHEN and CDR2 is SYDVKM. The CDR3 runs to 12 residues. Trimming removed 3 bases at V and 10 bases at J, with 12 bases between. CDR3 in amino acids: CASSFSLRVYTF. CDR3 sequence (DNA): TGTGCCAGCAGTTTCTCATTGAGGGTCTACACCTTC.

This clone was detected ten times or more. The DNA of the CDR3 is TGTGCCTGGGATAAGGACAGGAAGAACACTGAAGCTTTCTTT. Translated: CAWDKDRKNTEAFF. The rearrangement links TRBV30 to TRBJ1-1, with 7 nucleotides matching TRBD1. V lost 5 bases, J lost 1 base, and 7 bases stayed unmatched. The CDR3 loop spans 14 amino acids. Germline V CDR1 and CDR2: GTSNPN, SVGIG (reference sequence).

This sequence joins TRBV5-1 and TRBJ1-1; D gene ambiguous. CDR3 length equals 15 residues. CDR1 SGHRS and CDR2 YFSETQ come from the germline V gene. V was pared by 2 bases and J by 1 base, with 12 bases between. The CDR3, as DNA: TGCGCCAGCAGCTTCGCTCGGGCCTCGAACACTGAAGCTTTCTTT. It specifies CASSFARASNTEAFF.

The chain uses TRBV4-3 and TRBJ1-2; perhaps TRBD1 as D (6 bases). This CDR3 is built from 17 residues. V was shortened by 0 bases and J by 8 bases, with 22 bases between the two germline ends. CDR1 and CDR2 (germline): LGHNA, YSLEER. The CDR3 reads CASSQEPARGFGEGYTF. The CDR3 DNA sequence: TGCGCCAGCAGCCAAGAACCGGCCAGGGGCTTCGGGGAAGGCTACACCTTC.

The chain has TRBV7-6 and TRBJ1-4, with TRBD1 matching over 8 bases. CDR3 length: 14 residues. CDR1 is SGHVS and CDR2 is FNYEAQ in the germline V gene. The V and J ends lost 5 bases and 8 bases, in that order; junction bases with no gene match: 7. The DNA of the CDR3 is TGTGCCAGCAGCCCAAGGACAGGGAGGGAAAAACTGTTTTTT. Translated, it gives CASSPRTGREKLFF.

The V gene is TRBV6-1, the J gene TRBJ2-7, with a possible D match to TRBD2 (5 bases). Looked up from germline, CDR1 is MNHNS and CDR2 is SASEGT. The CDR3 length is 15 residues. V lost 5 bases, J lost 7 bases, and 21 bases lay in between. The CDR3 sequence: CASSPRTLPYEEQYF. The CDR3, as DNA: TGTGCCAGCAGTCCCCGGACTCTTCCCTACGAGGAGCAGTACTTC.

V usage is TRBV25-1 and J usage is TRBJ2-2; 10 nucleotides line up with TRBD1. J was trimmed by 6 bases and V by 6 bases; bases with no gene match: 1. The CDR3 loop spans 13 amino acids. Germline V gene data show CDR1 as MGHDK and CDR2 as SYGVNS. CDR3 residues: CASRGQGSGELFF. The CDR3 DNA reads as TGTGCCAGCAGGGGACAGGGGTCCGGGGAGCTGTTTTTT.

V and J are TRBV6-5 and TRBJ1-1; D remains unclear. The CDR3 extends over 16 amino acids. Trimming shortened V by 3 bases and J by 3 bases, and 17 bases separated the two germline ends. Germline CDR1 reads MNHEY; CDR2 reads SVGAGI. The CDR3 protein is CASSYSLQRRDTEAFF. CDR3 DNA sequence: TGTGCCAGCAGTTATTCCCTCCAGCGCCGGGACACTGAAGCTTTCTTT.

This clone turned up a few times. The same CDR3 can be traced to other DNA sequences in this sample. The CDR3 spells CASSPGTGNTEAFF. The CDR3, as DNA: TGCGCCAGCAGCCCCGGGACAGGGAACACTGAAGCTTTCTTT. The chain couples TRBV5-1 to TRBJ1-1, with 8 nucleotides matching TRBD1. The trim removed 4 bases at V and 1 base at J, leaving 3 bases unmatched. The CDR3 length is 14 residues. CDR1 and CDR2 from the germline V gene are SGHRS and YFSETQ.

DNA of the CDR3: TGTGCCAGCAACAACAATCCGGAGTGCTCCTATAATTCACCCCTCCACTTT. This translates into CASNNNPECSYNSPLHF. This chain links TRBV7-3 with TRBJ1-6, with D uncertain. V was trimmed by 7 bases and J by 0 bases, leaving 16 bases between them. This CDR3 has 17 residues. The germline CDR1 and CDR2 sequences are SGHTA and FQGTGA.

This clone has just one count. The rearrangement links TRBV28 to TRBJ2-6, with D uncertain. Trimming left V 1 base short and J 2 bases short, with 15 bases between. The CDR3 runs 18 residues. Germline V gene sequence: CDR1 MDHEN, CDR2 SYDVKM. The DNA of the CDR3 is TGTGCCAGCAGTTTATTCAGGCAGGCTGGGACTGGGGCCAACGTCCTGACTTTC. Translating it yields CASSLFRQAGTGANVLTF.

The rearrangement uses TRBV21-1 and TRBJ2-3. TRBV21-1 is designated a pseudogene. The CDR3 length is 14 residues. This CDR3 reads CASSRGGPTDTQYF. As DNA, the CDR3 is TGTGCCAGCAGCAGAGGCGGACCAACAGATACGCAGTATTTT.

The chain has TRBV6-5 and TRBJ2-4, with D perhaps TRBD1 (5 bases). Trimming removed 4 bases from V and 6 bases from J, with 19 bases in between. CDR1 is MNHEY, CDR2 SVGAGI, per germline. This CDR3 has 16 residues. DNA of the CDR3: TGTGCCAGCAGTTCCCCCCGGGCAGGGCTGAGAAACATTCAGTACTTC. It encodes CASSSPRAGLRNIQYF.

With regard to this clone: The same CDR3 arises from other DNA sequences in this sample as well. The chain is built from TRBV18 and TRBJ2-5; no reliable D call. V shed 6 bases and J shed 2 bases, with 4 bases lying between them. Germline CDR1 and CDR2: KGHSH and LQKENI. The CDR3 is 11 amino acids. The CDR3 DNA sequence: TGTGCCAGCTCCCCGCAAGAGACCCAGTACTTC. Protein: CASSPQETQYF.

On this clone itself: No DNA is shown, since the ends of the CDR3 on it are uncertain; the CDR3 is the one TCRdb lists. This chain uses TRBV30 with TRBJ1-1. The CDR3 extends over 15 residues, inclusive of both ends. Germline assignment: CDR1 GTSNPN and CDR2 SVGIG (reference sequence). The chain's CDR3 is CAWSARVGGGSPRFF.

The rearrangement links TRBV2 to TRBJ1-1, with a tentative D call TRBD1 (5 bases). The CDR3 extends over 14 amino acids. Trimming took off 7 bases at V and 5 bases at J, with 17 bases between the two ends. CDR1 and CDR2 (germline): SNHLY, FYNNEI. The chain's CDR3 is CASTNWGEGTEAFF. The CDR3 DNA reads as TGTGCCAGCACCAACTGGGGGGAGGGAACTGAAGCTTTCTTT.

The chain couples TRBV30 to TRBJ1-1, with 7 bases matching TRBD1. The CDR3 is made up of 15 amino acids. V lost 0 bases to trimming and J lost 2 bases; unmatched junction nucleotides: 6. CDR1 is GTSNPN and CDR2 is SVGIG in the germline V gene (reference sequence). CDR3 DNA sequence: TGTGCCTGGAGTGTAGGGGGCCACGGAAACACTGAAGCTTTCTTT. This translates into CAWSVGGHGNTEAFF. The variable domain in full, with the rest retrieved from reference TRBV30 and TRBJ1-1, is SQTIHQWPATLVQPVGSPLSLECTVEGTSNPNLYWYRQAAGRGLQLLFYSVGIGQISSEVPQNLSASRPQDRQFILSSKKLLLSDSGFYLCAWSVGGHGNTEAFFGQGTRLTVV.